The following is a T cell receptor (beta chain) sequence with its context. This sample stems from a study of blood T cell repertoires in COVID-19. Background on the study: Nucleic acid was either cDNA or gDNA, and it came from T cells, B-cell-depleted T cells, or PBMCs.

V gave up 0 bases and J gave up 7 bases, with 4 bases separating them. The CDR3 runs to 13 residues. Germline CDR1 is ENHRY and CDR2 is SYGVKD. Produced via immunoSEQ multiplex PCR; TCRdb's table is partial and in-frame only. There are around 300,000 clones in the sample; roughly 87% occur only once, and 2% to 3% lies in the top ten. Specimen: peripheral blood. This clonotype was sampled from a man aged 18 to 30 with active or convalescent COVID-19. J is TRBJ1-6 and V is TRBV10-3; D gene unclear. The CDR3 DNA is TGTGCCATCAGTGAGTCTGAGAATTCACCCCTCCACTTT. This translates into CAISESENSPLHF.